The 26 T cell receptor beta chains below all came from one sample that was sequenced in a study of blood T cell repertoires in COVID-19. Clones were read by immunoSEQ multiplex PCR, and TCRdb kept only the in-frame ones, dropping some. The sample gives 150,000 to 200,000 clones, over 80% of which show up once; about a tenth is in the top ten. The source material was peripheral blood. These TCRs come from a woman at least 80 years old with active or convalescent COVID-19.

This clone was seen just once. The chain joins TRBV19 to TRBJ2-6; D gene uncertain. CDR1 and CDR2 from the germline V gene are LNHDA and SQIVND (reference sequence). V lost 1 base and J lost 1, with 5 bases in between. This CDR3 region has 15 residues. The CDR3 reads CASSIGLSGANVLTF. CDR3 in DNA: TGTGCCAGTAGTATAGGTCTTTCTGGGGCCAACGTCCTGACTTTC.

This clone was detected once. This chain connects TRBV27 to TRBJ1-5, with unresolved D. The CDR3 sequence is 17 residues long. Trimming stripped 5 bases from V and 3 bases from J, with 20 bases between. CDR1 is MNHEY and CDR2 is SMNVEV in the germline V gene (reference sequence). CDR3: CASSMNTLSLTNQPQHF. CDR3 DNA: TGTGCCAGCAGTATGAATACCCTATCCCTAACCAATCAGCCCCAGCATTTT.

The chain recombines TRBV6-2 or TRBV6-3 with TRBJ1-1; 9 bases line up with TRBD1. Trimming took 2 bases from V and 6 from J; bases not matched to a gene: 7. This CDR3 spans 15 amino acids. The germline gives CDR1 MNHEY, CDR2 SVGEGT. DNA for the CDR3: TGTGCCAGCAGTTACGCCGGGACAGGGATGGCTGAAGCTTTCTTT. Residues: CASSYAGTGMAEAFF.

The chain carries TRBV9 and TRBJ2-5, with D possibly TRBD2 on 7 matching bases. In germline, CDR1 is SGDLS, CDR2 YYNGEE. CDR3 size: 16 residues. The V gene lost 2 bases and the J gene lost 3 bases, with 17 bases spanning the gap. The CDR3 DNA follows: TGTGCCAGCAGCGTTCAGTTAGGGGGGGCCAAAGAGACCCAGTACTTC. Its protein product is CASSVQLGGAKETQYF.

The chain joins TRBV12-3 or TRBV12-4 to TRBJ2-7, with TRBD1 identical over 7 bases. With V trimmed by 8 bases and J by 5 bases, 9 bases remained unmatched. This CDR3 contains 13 residues. The CDR3 here is CASGEGGLNEQYF. The CDR3 coding sequence is TGTGCCAGCGGCGAAGGGGGCCTGAACGAGCAGTACTTC.

The chain couples TRBV18 to TRBJ2-3; D gene uncertain. Looked up from germline, CDR1 is KGHSH and CDR2 is LQKENI. V lost 6 bases and J lost 0, with 7 bases in between. This CDR3 is built from 13 residues. CDR3 protein: CASSVHSTDTQYF. CDR3 DNA: TGTGCCAGCTCGGTACATAGCACAGATACGCAGTATTTT.

The chain joins TRBV7-2 to TRBJ2-7; no clear D gene. With 1 base removed from V and 3 bases from J, the gap between germline ends came to 7 bases. Germline values: CDR1 SGHTA, CDR2 FQGNSA. The CDR3 loop spans 13 amino acids. The DNA for the CDR3 is TGTGCCAGCAGCTTAGGACTTGGCTACGAGCAGTACTTC. It yields the protein CASSLGLGYEQYF.

The CDR3 loop is CASSGQGGPTGELFF. The CDR3 nucleotides read TGTGCCAGCAGCGGACAGGGGGGGCCCACCGGGGAGCTGTTTTTT. The chain couples TRBV7-2 to TRBJ2-2; 10 positions match TRBD1. The trim removed 5 bases at V and 4 bases at J, leaving 4 bases unmatched. This CDR3 spans 15 amino acids. CDR1 SGHTA and CDR2 FQGNSA come from the germline V gene. The entire variable domain, with the rest obtained from reference TRBV7-2 and TRBJ2-2, is as follows: GAGVSQSPSNKVTEKGKDVELRCDPISGHTALYWYRQSLGQGLEFLIYFQGNSAPDKSGLPSDRFSAERTGGSVSTLTIQRTQQEDSAVYLCASSGQGGPTGELFFGEGSRLTVL.

The rearrangement uses TRBV9 and TRBJ2-2; 10 bases match TRBD2. CDR1 is SGDLS, CDR2 YYNGEE, per germline. J lost 5 bases, V lost 1 base, and 5 bases had no gene match. The CDR3 is 16 amino acids. This chain's CDR3 is CASSVIAGGGTGELFF. Here the CDR3 DNA reads TGTGCCAGCAGCGTAATAGCGGGGGGTGGAACCGGGGAGCTGTTTTTT.

The J gene is TRBJ1-3, the V gene TRBV3-1 (or the pseudogene TRBV3-2); D ambiguous. Trimming removed 1 base from V and 0 bases from J, with 13 bases in between. The CDR3 length is 17 residues. Germline CDR1 and CDR2: LGHDT and YNNKEL (reference sequence). CDR3 protein: CASSQGPAGSSGNTIYF. The CDR3 DNA reads TGTGCCAGCAGCCAAGGGCCGGCAGGAAGCTCTGGAAACACCATATATTTT.

This clone was detected once. The gene calls are TRBV2 and TRBJ1-1; the D gene is possibly TRBD1 (6 bases). V was shortened by 6 bases and J by 6 bases, with 11 bases between the two germline ends. There are 12 residues in the CDR3. The germline CDR1 and CDR2 sequences are SNHLY and FYNNEI. The CDR3 DNA follows: TGTGCCAGCAGGAAGGGGGGGCCTGAAGCTTTCTTT. Amino acids: CASRKGGPEAFF.

Only a few counts were recorded for this clone. The rearrangement links TRBV7-8 to TRBJ1-5; 9 nucleotides align to TRBD1. Looked up from germline, CDR1 is SGHVS and CDR2 is FQNEAQ. With 5 bases clipped from V and 5 bases from J, the junction kept 19 bases outside the gene matches. The length of the CDR3 is 19 residues. This chain's CDR3 is CASSASGTGFAGEDQPQHF. Written as DNA, the CDR3 is TGTGCCAGCAGCGCCTCTGGGACAGGGTTTGCAGGGGAAGATCAGCCCCAGCATTTT.

This chain connects TRBV7-8 to TRBJ2-6, with D unclear. CDR3 size: 15 residues. In germline, CDR1 is SGHVS, CDR2 FQNEAQ. Trimming removed 5 bases at V and 0 bases at J, with 8 bases between. In DNA form, the CDR3 reads TGTGCCAGCAGCCCTCGACACTCTGGGGCCAACGTCCTGACTTTC. Its protein is CASSPRHSGANVLTF.

The chain employs TRBV6-6 and TRBJ1-5; D remains ambiguous. Germline V gene lookup returns CDR1 MNHNY and CDR2 SVGAGI (reference sequence). This CDR3 has 12 amino acids. Between the trimmed V and J ends, which lost 5 bases and 4 bases, there was a span of 6 bases. DNA of the CDR3: TGTGCCAGCAGTCGACTTAATCAGCCCCAGCATTTT. Protein: CASSRLNQPQHF.

This clone was detected only a few times. J is TRBJ2-7 and V is TRBV30, with a tentative D call TRBD1 (5 bases). The CDR3 is made up of 15 amino acids. The V end was cut by 2 bases, the J end by 4 bases, with 18 bases between. CDR1 is GTSNPN, CDR2 SVGIG, per germline (reference sequence). CDR3 in DNA: TGTGCCTGGAGTAGGGGAACAGCCCTAGGGTACGAGCAGTACTTC. Protein product: CAWSRGTALGYEQYF.

This clone was counted only a few times. J is TRBJ1-1 and V is TRBV29-1, with a tentative D call TRBD1 (6 bases). The CDR3 is 13 amino acids. In germline, CDR1 is SQVTM, CDR2 ANQGSEA. V was clipped by 4 bases and J by 2 bases, with 11 bases between them. The chain's CDR3 is CSVGGQLNTEAFF. The DNA for the CDR3 is TGCAGCGTTGGAGGACAGCTTAACACTGAAGCTTTCTTT.

The CDR3: CAWSSGNQEKLFF. CDR3 nucleotides: TGTGCCTGGAGTTCGGGGAACCAGGAAAAACTGTTTTTT. The chain uses TRBV30 and TRBJ1-4; no firm D call. This CDR3 is built from 13 residues. The V end was cut by 2 bases, the J end by 8 bases, with 12 bases between. Per germline, CDR1 GTSNPN and CDR2 SVGIG (reference sequence).

The chain uses TRBV24-1 and TRBJ2-1; the match to TRBD2 covers 7 bases. The CDR3 loop spans 16 amino acids. The junction had 8 bases not matched to a gene; V was cut back by 4 bases and J by 3 bases. Germline assignment: CDR1 KGHDR and CDR2 SFDVKD. The CDR3 region has the DNA TGTGCCACCAGTGAATCCCGGGGGGTTGACTACAATGAGCAGTTCTTC. Translated: CATSESRGVDYNEQFF.

With respect to this clone: The sample carries other DNA sequences with the same CDR3. The chain combines TRBV15 with TRBJ2-1; 12 bases fit TRBD2. Germline V lookup: CDR1 LNHNV, CDR2 YYDKDF (reference sequence). V dropped 4 bases and J dropped 7; count of bases not matched to a gene: 5. This CDR3 has 15 residues. DNA for the CDR3: TGTGCCACCAGCACCCTAGCGGGGGGGCGTAATGAGCAGTTCTTC. Its protein product is CATSTLAGGRNEQFF. The full variable domain, in which reference TRBV15 and TRBJ2-1 provide the parts outside the CDR3, is DAMVIQNPRYQVTQFGKPVTLSCSQTLNHNVMYWYQQKSSQAPKLLFHYYDKDFNNEADTPDNFQSRRPNTSFCFLDIRSPGLGDTAMYLCATSTLAGGRNEQFFGPGTRLTVL.

The chain carries TRBV16 and TRBJ1-1, with D possibly TRBD1 on 5 matching bases. Per the germline V gene, CDR1 is KGHSY and CDR2 is FQNENV. V lost 5 bases to trimming and J lost 5 bases, with 12 bases between them. CDR3 length equals 13 residues. DNA of the CDR3: TGTGCCAGCAGCAACGGACGACAGACTGAAGCTTTCTTT. This sequence encodes CASSNGRQTEAFF.

V and J are TRBV4-2 and TRBJ2-1, with D unclear. With 1 base removed from V and 8 bases from J, the gap between germline ends came to 15 bases. Germline loops: CDR1 LGHNA, CDR2 YNFKEQ. CDR3 length: 15 residues. As DNA, the CDR3 is TGTGCCAGCAGCCAAGCCCGATCGGAGTTCCATGAGCAGTTCTTC. Translation: CASSQARSEFHEQFF.

This clone was observed a single time. The chain links TRBV6-5 to TRBJ2-7; 9 bases agree with TRBD1. The CDR3 contains 15 residues. V dropped 0 bases and J dropped 3; count of bases not matched to a gene: 3. Germline V gene data show CDR1 as MNHEY and CDR2 as SVGAGI. Here the CDR3 reads CASSYSETGGYEQYF. In DNA form, the CDR3 reads TGTGCCAGCAGTTACTCGGAGACAGGGGGCTACGAGCAGTACTTC.

V and J are TRBV9 and TRBJ1-1; TRBD1 matches at 7 bases. This CDR3 has 18 amino acids. V was pared by 0 bases and J by 0 bases, with 11 bases of the junction left unmatched. Germline CDR1 SGDLS, CDR2 YYNGEE. This chain's CDR3 is CASSVGSTGDRMNTEAFF. The CDR3 bases are TGTGCCAGCAGCGTAGGGTCAACTGGGGACAGAATGAACACTGAAGCTTTCTTT.

The rearrangement links TRBV7-9 to TRBJ2-2, with TRBD2 matching over 11 bases. Germline V gives CDR1 SEHNR, CDR2 FQNEAQ (reference sequence). Trimming took 4 bases from V and 3 from J; bases not matched to a gene: 1. This CDR3 region has 15 residues. The CDR3 protein is CASSSSGGYTGELFF. In DNA, the CDR3 is TGTGCCAGCAGCTCTAGCGGGGGGTACACCGGGGAGCTGTTTTTT.

The chain couples TRBV5-1 to TRBJ1-1, with a weak D call TRBD1 (5 bases). The germline V gene encodes CDR1 SGHRS and CDR2 YFSETQ. V was clipped by 4 bases and J by 0 bases, with 13 bases between them. The CDR3 runs to 15 residues. CDR3 in amino acids: CASSPQRQLNTEAFF. The CDR3 bases are TGCGCCAGCAGCCCCCAAAGACAGTTGAACACTGAAGCTTTCTTT.

This chain connects TRBV7-6 to TRBJ1-1; 7 bases fit TRBD1. The CDR3 covers 16 residues. Germline V lookup: CDR1 SGHVS, CDR2 FNYEAQ. The V segment lost 4 bases and the J segment 4 bases; nucleotides outside the gene matches: 12. This chain's CDR3 is CASSSSEGQTFTEAFF. The CDR3 bases are TGTGCCAGCAGCTCCTCCGAGGGACAGACTTTCACTGAAGCTTTCTTT.